One TCR beta chain is described in this entry. The antigen is unknown. This record comes from a study of T cell clonotyping in hematopoietic cell transplantation. Study-wide points: Pathologically expanded recipient clonotypes increased progressively from day 30 to day 180 as diversity fell. At the given depth, recipient repertoires were over 95% de novo clonotypes. Cells were unsorted, so CD4 and CD8 contributions were not separated.

Germline V gene lookup returns CDR1 MNHNS and CDR2 SASEGT. With 6 bases clipped from V and 3 bases from J, the junction kept 4 bases outside the gene matches. This CDR3 contains 15 residues. The table came from immunoSEQ multiplex PCR; TCRdb's copy has only in-frame clones and leaves some out. The repertoire consists of over 8,000 clones, with about four fifths occurring once and the leading ten covering about 4.6%. Samples: about 28 days before transplant, then days 30, 100 and 180 after. Sequencing was performed on peripheral blood mononuclear cells, taken 180 days after allogeneic stem cell transplant. The chain uses TRBV6-1 and TRBJ1-4, with 10 bases matching TRBD1. The source is a female patient aged 50 to 60 who had an allogeneic stem cell transplant from an unrelated donor, so the T cells may come from the graft donor. Some clones in this sample may be carry-over from other donors' samples. The CDR3 here is CASRTGTGANEKLFF. CDR3 DNA: TGTGCCAGCAGGACGGGGACAGGGGCTAATGAAAAACTGTTTTTT.